The source of this T cell receptor (beta chain) is a study of cytomegalovirus exposure and HLA in healthy donors. Study conclusions and caveats: The sole available immune exposure information was CMV serostatus.

Vbeta (60) and Jbeta (13) primers were used in the PCR. Generated by immunoSEQ multiplex PCR, the TCRdb table keeps only in-frame clones and is missing some. This sample carries approximately 150,000 clones, 60% to 80% of them seen once, and the ten largest clones take 3.7%. Note on this clone: Its specificity is unknown.

Trimming removed 5 bases from V and 9 bases from J, with 14 bases in between. This CDR3 is 14 amino acids long. The germline CDR1 and CDR2 sequences are MNHEY and SMNVEV (reference sequence). Sequences were obtained from PBMCs. The chain uses TRBV27 and TRBJ1-6, with D possibly matching TRBD1 (6 bases). The TCR originated in a man aged 25-45 years in good health and CMV-seropositive. In DNA, the CDR3 is TGTGCCAGCAGTCCAGGGACAAGGGGTTCACCCCTCCACTTT. This gives the protein CASSPGTRGSPLHF.